The following is a T cell receptor beta chain sequence with its context. The target antigen is unknown. The record originates from a study of T cell responses to AZD1222 COVID-19 vaccine. Study-level information: Investigators merged groups given second doses at roughly 4 or roughly 12 weeks. Study-wide results and caveats: Seropositive status at baseline applied to only six AZD1222 recipients.

Assay: immunoSEQ multiplex PCR; the TCRdb copy retains only in-frame clones and omits some. The sample holds some 55,000 clones, approximately 90% seen once. This sample comprised peripheral blood, obtained on day 0 of AZD1222 vaccination. The receptor comes from an adult in good health.

The CDR3 DNA is TGTGCCAGCAGTTTAAGCTCCCAAGGGACACCCCTCCACTTT. Protein product: CASSLSSQGTPLHF. This sequence joins TRBV27 and TRBJ1-6; no clear D. The CDR3 totals 14 residues. Germline-derived CDR1 and CDR2 are MNHEY and SMNVEV (reference sequence). V shed 2 bases and J shed 11 bases, with 13 bases lying between them.